This TCR beta chain was captured by sequencing in a study of cytomegalovirus exposure and HLA in healthy donors. Study-wide results and limits: According to a later analysis, most TCR beta chains associated with CMV appeared HLA-restricted.

The ends were cut back, 7 bases at V and 8 bases at J, with 17 bases in the middle. This CDR3 has 13 residues. From germline, CDR1 is SNHLY and CDR2 FYNNEI. 60 Vbeta and 13 Jbeta primers were used in PCR. Clones were sequenced by immunoSEQ multiplex PCR, and TCRdb holds only the in-frame ones, with some missing. The sample shows about 200,000 clones, around 83% of them seen only once. This clone appeared a few times. Its antigen is unknown. V usage is TRBV2 and J usage is TRBJ1-2, with D possibly TRBD1 on 6 matching bases. The TCR comes from a woman aged 45-65 years in good health and CMV-seropositive. The sample taken for sequencing was PBMCs. CDR3 protein: CASIPQGNSGYTF. CDR3 nucleotide sequence: TGTGCCAGCATTCCTCAGGGGAATTCGGGCTACACCTTC.